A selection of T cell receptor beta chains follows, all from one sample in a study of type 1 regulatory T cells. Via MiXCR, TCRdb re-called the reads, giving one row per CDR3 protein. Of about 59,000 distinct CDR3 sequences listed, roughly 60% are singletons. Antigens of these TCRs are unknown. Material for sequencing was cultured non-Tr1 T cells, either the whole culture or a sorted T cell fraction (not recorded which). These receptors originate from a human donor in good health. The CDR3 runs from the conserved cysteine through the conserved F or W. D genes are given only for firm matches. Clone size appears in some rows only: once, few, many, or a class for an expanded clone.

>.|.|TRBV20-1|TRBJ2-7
TGCAGTGCTCCCGGGCAGGGGACCTTCGACGAGCAGTACTTC
CSAPGQGTFDEQYF
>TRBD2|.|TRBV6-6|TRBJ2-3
TGTGCCAGCAGTTACTCGCTAGCGGGAAGAAGCACAGATACGCAGTATTTT
CASSYSLAGRSTDTQYF
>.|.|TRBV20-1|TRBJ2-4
TGCAGTGCTAGAGATGCCCCCCTTCAGTACTTC
CSARDAPLQYF
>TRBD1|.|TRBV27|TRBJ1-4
TGTGCCAGCAGTTCCGGGACAGGTCGTGAAAAACTGTTTTTT
CASSSGTGREKLFF
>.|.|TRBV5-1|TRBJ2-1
TGCGCCAGCAGCTTGGACTATCCAAAGCAGTTCTTC
CASSLDYPKQFF
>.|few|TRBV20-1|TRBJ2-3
TGCAGTGCAAACCTACCGGGCCTCTCTGATACGCAGTATTTT
CSANLPGLSDTQYF
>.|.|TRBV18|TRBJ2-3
TGTGCCAGCTCACCATCCGGACCCGGAGGTGGCACAGATACGCAGTATTTT
CASSPSGPGGGTDTQYF
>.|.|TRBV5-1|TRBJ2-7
TGCGCCAGCAGCTTGGGTAGTAGCCTCTACGAGCAGTACTTC
CASSLGSSLYEQYF
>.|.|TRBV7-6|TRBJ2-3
TGTGCCAGCAGCTACGGGAGTGGGGCAGATACGCAGTATTTT
CASSYGSGADTQYF
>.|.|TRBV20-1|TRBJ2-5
TGCAGTGCTGCCCCTGGGGGGGCCCAAGAGACCCAGTACTTC
CSAAPGGAQETQYF
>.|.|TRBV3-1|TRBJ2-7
TGTGCCAGCAGCCAAAATACTAACTACGAGCAGTACTTC
CASSQNTNYEQYF
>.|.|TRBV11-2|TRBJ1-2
TGTGCCAGCAGCATCCCCCCGGGGGCTTACGGCTACACCTTC
CASSIPPGAYGYTF